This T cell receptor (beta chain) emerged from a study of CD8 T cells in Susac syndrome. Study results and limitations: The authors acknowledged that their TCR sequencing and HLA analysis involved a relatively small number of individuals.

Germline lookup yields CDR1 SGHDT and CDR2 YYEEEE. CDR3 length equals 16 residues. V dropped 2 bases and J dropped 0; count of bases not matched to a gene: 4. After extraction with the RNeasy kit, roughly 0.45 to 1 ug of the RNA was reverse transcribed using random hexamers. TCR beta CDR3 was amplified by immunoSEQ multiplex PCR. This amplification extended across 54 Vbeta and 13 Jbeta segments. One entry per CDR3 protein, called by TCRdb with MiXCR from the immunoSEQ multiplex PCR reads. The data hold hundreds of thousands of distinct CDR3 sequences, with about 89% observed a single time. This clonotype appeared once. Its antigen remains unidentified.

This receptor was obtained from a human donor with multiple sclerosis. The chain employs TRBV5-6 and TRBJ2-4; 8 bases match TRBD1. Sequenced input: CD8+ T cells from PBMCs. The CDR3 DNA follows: TGTGCCAGCAGCTTTGGGGGACAGGCAGCCAAAAACATTCAGTACTTC. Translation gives CASSFGGQAAKNIQYF. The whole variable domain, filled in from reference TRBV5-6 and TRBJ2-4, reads DAGVTQSPTHLIKTRGQQVTLRCSPKSGHDTVSWYQQALGQGPQFIFQYYEEEERQRGNFPDRFSGHQFPNYSSELNVNALLLGDSALYLCASSFGGQAAKNIQYFGAGTRLSVL.